The rows below give T cell receptor beta chains drawn from one sample of a study of blood T cell repertoires in COVID-19. Sequenced by immunoSEQ multiplex PCR; TCRdb stores in-frame clones only, minus some. Of 210,000 or so clones listed, over 75% are singletons. The sample consisted of peripheral blood. Receptors originate from a man aged 40-49 years with active or convalescent COVID-19. CDR3s leave out the opening cysteine and the closing phenylalanine or tryptophan. The order of the fields is CDR3 protein, J gene, V gene.

ASSSLKPEAF,TRBJ1-1,TRBV23-1
ASSPVTGDYEQY,TRBJ2-7,TRBV18
ASSQDFVVAGVFATDTQY,TRBJ2-3,TRBV3-1/TRBV3-2
ASSLGIQGSTDTQY,TRBJ2-3,TRBV11-3
ASSAGTGGHPAF,TRBJ1-1,TRBV5-1
ASSDKQENNQPQH,TRBJ1-5,TRBV6-4
ASSWGQGKYEQY,TRBJ2-7,TRBV5-5
ASSVQVYSTEAF,TRBJ1-1,TRBV27
ASSPGLRGTGELF,TRBJ2-2,TRBV4-1
SVVGDRGRNTEAF,TRBJ1-1,TRBV29-1
ASSPTGSTEAF,TRBJ1-1,TRBV27
ASSRGSEKLF,TRBJ1-4,TRBV5-5
ASRPQGLNTEAF,TRBJ1-1,TRBV19
ASSLGGQPNTEAF,TRBJ1-1,TRBV11-2
ASGQQNSNQPQH,TRBJ1-5,TRBV15
ASSFGPTGGSGYT,TRBJ1-2,TRBV7-9
ASSRGLAAYEQY,TRBJ2-7,TRBV4-1